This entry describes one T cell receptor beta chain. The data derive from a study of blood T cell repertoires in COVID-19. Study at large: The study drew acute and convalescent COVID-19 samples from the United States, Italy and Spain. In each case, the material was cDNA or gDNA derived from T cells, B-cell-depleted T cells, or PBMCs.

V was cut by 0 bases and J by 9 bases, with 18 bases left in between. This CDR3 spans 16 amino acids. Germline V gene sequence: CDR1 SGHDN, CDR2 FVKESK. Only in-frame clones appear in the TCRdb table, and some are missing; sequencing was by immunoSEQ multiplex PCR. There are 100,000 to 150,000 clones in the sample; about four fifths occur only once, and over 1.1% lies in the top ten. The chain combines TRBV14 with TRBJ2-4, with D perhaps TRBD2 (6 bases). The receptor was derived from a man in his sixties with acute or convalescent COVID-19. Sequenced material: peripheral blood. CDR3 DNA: TGTGCCAGCAGCCAAGATCGGAAACTAGACGGGAGCATTCAGTACTTC. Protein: CASSQDRKLDGSIQYF.